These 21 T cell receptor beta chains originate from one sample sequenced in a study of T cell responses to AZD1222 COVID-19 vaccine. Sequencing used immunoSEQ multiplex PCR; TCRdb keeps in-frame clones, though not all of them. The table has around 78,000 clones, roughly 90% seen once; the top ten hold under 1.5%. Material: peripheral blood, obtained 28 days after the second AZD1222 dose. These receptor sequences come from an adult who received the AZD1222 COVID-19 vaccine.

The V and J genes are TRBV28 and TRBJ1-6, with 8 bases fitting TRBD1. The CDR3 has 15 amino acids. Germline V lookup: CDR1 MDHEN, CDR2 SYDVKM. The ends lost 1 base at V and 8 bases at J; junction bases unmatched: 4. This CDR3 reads CASSLSGGPDSPLHF. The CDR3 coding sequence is TGTGCCAGCAGTTTATCAGGGGGCCCTGATTCACCCCTCCACTTT.

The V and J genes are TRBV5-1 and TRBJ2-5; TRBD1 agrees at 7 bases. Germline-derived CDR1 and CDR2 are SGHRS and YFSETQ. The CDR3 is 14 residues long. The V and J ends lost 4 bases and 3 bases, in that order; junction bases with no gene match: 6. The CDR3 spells CASSPNRGEETQYF. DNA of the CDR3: TGCGCCAGCAGCCCGAACAGGGGAGAAGAGACCCAGTACTTC.

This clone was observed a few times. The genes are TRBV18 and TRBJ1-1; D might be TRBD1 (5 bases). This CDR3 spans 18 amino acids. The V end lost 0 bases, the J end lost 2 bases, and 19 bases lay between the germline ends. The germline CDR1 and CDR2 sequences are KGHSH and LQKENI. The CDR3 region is CASSPPPGTPSANTEAFF. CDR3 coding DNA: TGTGCCAGCTCACCACCGCCCGGGACTCCCTCGGCCAACACTGAAGCTTTCTTT.

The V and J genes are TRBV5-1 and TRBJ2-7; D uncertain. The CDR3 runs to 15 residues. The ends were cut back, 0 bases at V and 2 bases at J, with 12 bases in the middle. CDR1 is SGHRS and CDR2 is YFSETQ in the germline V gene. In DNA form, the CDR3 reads TGCGCCAGCAGCTTGGAGGCCTTCAGGCCCTACGAGCAGTACTTC. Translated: CASSLEAFRPYEQYF.

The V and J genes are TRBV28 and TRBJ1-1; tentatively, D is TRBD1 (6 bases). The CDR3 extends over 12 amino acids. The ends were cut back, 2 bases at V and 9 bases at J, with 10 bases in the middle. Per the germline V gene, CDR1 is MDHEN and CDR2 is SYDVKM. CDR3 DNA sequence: TGTGCCAGCAGTTTACCCGGACAGAAAGCTTTCTTT. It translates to CASSLPGQKAFF.

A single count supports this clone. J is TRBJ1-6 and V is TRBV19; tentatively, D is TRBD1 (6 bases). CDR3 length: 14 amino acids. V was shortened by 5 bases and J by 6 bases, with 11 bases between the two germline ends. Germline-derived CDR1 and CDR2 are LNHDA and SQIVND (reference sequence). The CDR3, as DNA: TGTGCCAGTAGTGACATAGGGGGTAATTCACCCCTCCACTTT. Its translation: CASSDIGGNSPLHF.

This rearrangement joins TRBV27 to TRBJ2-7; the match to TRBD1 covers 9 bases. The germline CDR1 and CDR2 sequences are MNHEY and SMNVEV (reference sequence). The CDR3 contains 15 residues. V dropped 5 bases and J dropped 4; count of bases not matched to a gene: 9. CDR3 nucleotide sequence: TGTGCCAGCAGTCGAAGAGACAGGGGGTTTTACGAGCAGTACTTC. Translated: CASSRRDRGFYEQYF.

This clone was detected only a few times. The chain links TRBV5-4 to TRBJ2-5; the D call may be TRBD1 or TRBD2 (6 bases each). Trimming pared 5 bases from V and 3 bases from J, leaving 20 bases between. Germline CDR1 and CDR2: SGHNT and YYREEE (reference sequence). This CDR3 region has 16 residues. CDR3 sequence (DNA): TGTGCCAGCAGTATTTGGGGGGCAGGTCCCAAAGAGACCCAGTACTTC. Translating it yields CASSIWGAGPKETQYF. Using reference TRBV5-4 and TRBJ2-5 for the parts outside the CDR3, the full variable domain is ETGVTQSPTHLIKTRGQQVTLRCSSQSGHNTVSWYQQALGQGPQFIFQYYREEENGRGNFPPRFSGLQFPNYSSELNVNALELDDSALYLCASSIWGAGPKETQYFGPGTRLLVL.

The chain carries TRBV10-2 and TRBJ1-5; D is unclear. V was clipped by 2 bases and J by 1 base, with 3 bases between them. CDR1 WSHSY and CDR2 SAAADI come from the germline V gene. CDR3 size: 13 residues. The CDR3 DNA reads TGCGCCAGCAGTGAGGTCAGCAATCAGCCCCAGCATTTT. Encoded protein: CASSEVSNQPQHF.

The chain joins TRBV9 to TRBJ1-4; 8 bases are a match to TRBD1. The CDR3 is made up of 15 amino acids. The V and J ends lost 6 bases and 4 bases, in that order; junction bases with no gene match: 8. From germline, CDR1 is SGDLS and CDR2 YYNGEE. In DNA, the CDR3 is TGTGCCAGCACCCAGACAGGGGCCGTTAATGAAAAACTGTTTTTT. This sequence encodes CASTQTGAVNEKLFF.

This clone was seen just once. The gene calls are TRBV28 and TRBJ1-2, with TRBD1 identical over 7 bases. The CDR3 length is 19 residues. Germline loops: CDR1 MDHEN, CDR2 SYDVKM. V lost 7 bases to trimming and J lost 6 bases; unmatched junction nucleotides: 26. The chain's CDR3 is CASTIRTGPRHPQTNGYTF. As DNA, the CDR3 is TGTGCCAGCACCATAAGGACAGGTCCCCGTCACCCGCAAACTAATGGCTACACCTTC.

As DNA, the CDR3 is TGCGCCAGCAGCTTGAAGTCCGGTGGCATGAACACTGAAGCTTTCTTT. It specifies CASSLKSGGMNTEAFF. The rearrangement uses TRBV5-1 and TRBJ1-1; D is uncertain. Trimming took off 1 base at V and 0 bases at J, with 13 bases between the two ends. Germline V lookup: CDR1 SGHRS, CDR2 YFSETQ. CDR3 length: 16 amino acids.

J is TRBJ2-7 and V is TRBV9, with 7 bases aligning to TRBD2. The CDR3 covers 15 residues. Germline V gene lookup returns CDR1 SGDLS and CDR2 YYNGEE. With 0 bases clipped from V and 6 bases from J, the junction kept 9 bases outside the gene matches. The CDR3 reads CASSVDPAGTSEQYF. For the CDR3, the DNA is TGTGCCAGCAGCGTAGATCCAGCGGGGACCAGCGAGCAGTACTTC.

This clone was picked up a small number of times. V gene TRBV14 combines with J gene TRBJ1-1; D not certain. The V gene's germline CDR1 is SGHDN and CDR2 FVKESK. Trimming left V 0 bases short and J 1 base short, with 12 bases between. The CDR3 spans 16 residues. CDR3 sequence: CASSQEGTPKNTEAFF. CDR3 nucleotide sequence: TGTGCCAGCAGCCAAGAGGGCACCCCAAAGAACACTGAAGCTTTCTTT.

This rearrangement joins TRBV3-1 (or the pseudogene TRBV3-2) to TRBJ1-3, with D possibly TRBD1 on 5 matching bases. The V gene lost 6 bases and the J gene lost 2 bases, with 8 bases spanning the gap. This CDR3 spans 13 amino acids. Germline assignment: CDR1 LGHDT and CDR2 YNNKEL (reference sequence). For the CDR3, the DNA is TGTGCCAGCAGAGGGGCGGCTGGAAACACCATATATTTT. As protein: CASRGAAGNTIYF.

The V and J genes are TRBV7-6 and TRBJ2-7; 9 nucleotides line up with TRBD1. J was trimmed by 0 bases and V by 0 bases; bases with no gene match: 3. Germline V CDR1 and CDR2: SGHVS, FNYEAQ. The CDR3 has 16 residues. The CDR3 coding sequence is TGTGCCAGCAGCTTAGCGCAGGGACAGGGCTCCTACGAGCAGTACTTC. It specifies CASSLAQGQGSYEQYF.

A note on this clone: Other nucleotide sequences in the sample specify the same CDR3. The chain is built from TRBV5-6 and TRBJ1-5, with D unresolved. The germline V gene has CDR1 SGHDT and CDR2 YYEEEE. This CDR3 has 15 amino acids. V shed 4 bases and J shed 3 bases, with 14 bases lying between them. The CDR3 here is CASSLGPGPNQPQHF. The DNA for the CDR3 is TGTGCCAGCAGCCTAGGACCCGGACCCAATCAGCCCCAGCATTTT.

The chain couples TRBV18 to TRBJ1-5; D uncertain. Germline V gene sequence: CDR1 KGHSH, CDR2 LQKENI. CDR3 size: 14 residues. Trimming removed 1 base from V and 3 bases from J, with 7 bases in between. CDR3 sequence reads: CASSPQPNNQPQHF. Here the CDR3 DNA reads TGTGCCAGCTCACCACAACCGAACAATCAGCCCCAGCATTTT.

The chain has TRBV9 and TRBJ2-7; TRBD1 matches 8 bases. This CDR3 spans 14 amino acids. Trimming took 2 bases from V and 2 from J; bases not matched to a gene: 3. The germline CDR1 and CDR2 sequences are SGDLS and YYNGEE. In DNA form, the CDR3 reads TGTGCCAGCAGCGTCGGGACAGGACCCTACGAGCAGTACTTC. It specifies CASSVGTGPYEQYF.

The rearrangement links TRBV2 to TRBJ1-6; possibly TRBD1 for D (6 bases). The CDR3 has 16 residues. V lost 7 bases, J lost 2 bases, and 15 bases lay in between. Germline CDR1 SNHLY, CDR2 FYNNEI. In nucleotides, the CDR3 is TGTGCCAGCAAGGATAGACAGGCCACCTATAATTCACCCCTCCACTTT. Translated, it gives CASKDRQATYNSPLHF.

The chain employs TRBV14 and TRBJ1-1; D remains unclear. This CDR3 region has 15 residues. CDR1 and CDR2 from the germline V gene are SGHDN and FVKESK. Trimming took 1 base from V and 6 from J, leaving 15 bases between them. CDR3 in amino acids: CASSQAGVSDSEAFF. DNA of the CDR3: TGTGCCAGCAGCCAAGCCGGGGTCAGTGATTCTGAAGCTTTCTTT.